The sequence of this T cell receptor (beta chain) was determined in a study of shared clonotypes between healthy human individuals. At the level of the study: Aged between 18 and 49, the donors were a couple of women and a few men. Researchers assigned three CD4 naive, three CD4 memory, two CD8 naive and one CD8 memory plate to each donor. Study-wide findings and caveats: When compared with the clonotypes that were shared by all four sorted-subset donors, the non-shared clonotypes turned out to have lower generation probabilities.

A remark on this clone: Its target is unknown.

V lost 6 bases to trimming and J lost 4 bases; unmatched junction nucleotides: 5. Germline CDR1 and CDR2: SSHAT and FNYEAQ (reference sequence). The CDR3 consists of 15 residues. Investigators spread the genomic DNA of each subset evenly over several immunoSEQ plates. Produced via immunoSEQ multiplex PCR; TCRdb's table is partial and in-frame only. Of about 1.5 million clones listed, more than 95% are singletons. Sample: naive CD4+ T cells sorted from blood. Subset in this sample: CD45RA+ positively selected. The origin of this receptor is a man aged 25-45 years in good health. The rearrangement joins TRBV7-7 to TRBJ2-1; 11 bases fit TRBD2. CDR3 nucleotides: TGTGCCAGCAGTATGGGACTAGCGGAATACAATGAGCAGTTCTTC. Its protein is CASSMGLAEYNEQFF.